This TCR beta chain came from a study of cytomegalovirus exposure and HLA in healthy donors. The PCR made use of 60 Vbeta and 13 Jbeta primers. Study processing details: Later, an analysis found about 77 million unique TCR beta chains, and approximately 10 million of these were shared. Sequencing was performed with immunoSEQ multiplex PCR; in TCRdb, only in-frame clones are kept and a portion is missing. V, J and clone size were drawn from that table, and D and trimming were deduced from the DNA. The sample holds 90,000 to 120,000 clones, approximately 79% seen once. The V end was cut by 4 bases, the J end by 0 bases, with 18 bases between. The CDR3 is 17 residues long. Germline CDR1 LGHNA, CDR2 YSLEER. This clone was seen only once.

The V and J genes are TRBV4-3 and TRBJ1-2; D is unclear. The clonotype comes from a woman aged 40 to 49 in good health and CMV-seronegative. Sequences were obtained from PBMCs. The CDR3 here is CASSLSTRAPANYGYTF. DNA for the CDR3: TGCGCCAGCAGCCTCTCTACGAGGGCCCCCGCTAACTATGGCTACACCTTC.